The present T cell receptor beta chain was sequenced within a study of blood T cell repertoires in COVID-19 (dated by TCRdb to 2018 to 2021). Study-level background: Collaborator samples came from the United States, Italy and Spain and covered acute and convalescent phases of COVID-19. The material from the prospective study consisted of cDNA or gDNA derived from T cells, B-cell-depleted T cells, or PBMCs. The dataset comprised deeply sampled blood TCRbeta repertoires from subjects exposed to, actively infected with, or recovered from COVID-19. The repertoires were made available in a free public database intended to serve as a resource for research on the immune response to SARS-CoV-2. The samples were drawn from two sources: the first 160 participants of the ongoing ImmuneRACE study, and over 950 subjects contributed by 6 global collaborators. Sample metadata almost always included a de-identified subject ID, COVID-19 status, age in years and sex. Where available, HLA class I and class II types were obtained from metadata supplied by the sample provider rather than from assay-based typing.

One collaborating source in Seattle enrolled patients while the patients were actively infected and followed the patients over time throughout the course of disease. The collaborating institutions used their own protocols to collect whole blood in K2EDTA tubes. Collaborator samples were shipped for TCRbeta analysis as frozen whole blood, isolated PBMCs, or DNA extracted from either sample type. The immunoSEQ Assay, a bias-controlled multiplex PCR, was used to amplify TCRbeta CDR3 regions from genomic DNA. The paper's data handling went like this. Within the assay, amplification of reference gene primers was used to estimate how many nucleated cells each sample contained. To quantify the absolute abundance of each unique TCRbeta CDR3 rearrangement, sequence reads were collapsed and filtered. For each sample, productive Simpson clonality was calculated by taking the square root of Simpson's diversity index across productive rearrangements. Not all clones reach the TCRdb copy of this immuneACCESS table, which keeps in-frame sequences only. Checked studies attribute under half of the gap to unresolved V genes and leave the rest unexplained. V, J and clone size reflect that table, while D and trimming were determined from the DNA. This sample has around 330,000 clones in its table, and roughly 88% of those were observed once. The top ten clonotypes cover under 2% of the sample.

Study-level results and caveats: The amount of clinical and demographic metadata varied by source and participant and was provided uncurated.

At the junction V is shortened by 3 bases and J by 3 bases, with 14 bases in between. CDR1 and CDR2, per the germline V gene, are MGHRA and YSYEKL. The CDR3 runs 16 amino acids, cysteine and phenylalanine included. Only the CDR3 portion is preserved as DNA: 48 bases, with reading frame beginning at the first base. As for this clone: Its antigen has not been determined. One base away there is no much larger clone; base qualities are not given.

Sequencing was carried out using peripheral blood. This clonotype originated in a woman younger than 45 with COVID-19, enrolled during active disease. The V gene is TRBV4-1 and the J gene is TRBJ2-2, with a tentative D gene TRBD2 over 5 matching bases. The CDR3 corresponds to CASSQTEGEDTGELFF. The nucleotides are TGCGCCAGCAGCCAGACCGAGGGCGAGGACACCGGGGAGCTGTTTTTT.